These 10 T cell receptor beta chains were all obtained from the same sample, sequenced in a study of T cell responses to AZD1222 COVID-19 vaccine. Assay: immunoSEQ multiplex PCR; the TCRdb copy retains only in-frame clones and omits some. The data contain approximately 150,000 clones, about 93% of them singletons. This specimen consisted of peripheral blood, obtained on day 0 of AZD1222 vaccination. The receptor set was obtained from an adult in good health.

The chain has TRBV27 and TRBJ1-1, with 9 bases that match TRBD1. This CDR3 spans 12 amino acids. V was clipped by 3 bases and J by 7 bases; unmatched bases: 0. Germline-derived CDR1 and CDR2 are MNHEY and SMNVEV (reference sequence). The CDR3 sequence is CASSLTGGEAFF. The CDR3 DNA sequence: TGTGCCAGCAGTTTGACAGGGGGTGAAGCTTTCTTT.

The chain carries TRBV5-1 and TRBJ2-5; D unresolved. V was shortened by 0 bases and J by 0 bases, with 9 bases between the two germline ends. The CDR3 runs 15 residues. Germline V gene data show CDR1 as SGHRS and CDR2 as YFSETQ. This CDR3 is CASSLGSGYQETQYF. DNA for the CDR3: TGCGCCAGCAGCTTGGGGTCCGGGTACCAAGAGACCCAGTACTTC. Supplemented by reference TRBV5-1 and TRBJ2-5, the full variable domain reads KAGVTQTPRYLIKTRGQQVTLSCSPISGHRSVSWYQQTPGQGLQFLFEYFSETQRNKGNFPGRFSGRQFSNSRSEMNVSTLELGDSALYLCASSLGSGYQETQYFGPGTRLLVL.

The gene calls are TRBV27 and TRBJ2-1; 8 positions agree with TRBD2. The CDR3 is 17 amino acids. After removal of 4 bases from V and 4 bases from J, the junction contained 12 bases not matched to a gene. Germline lookup yields CDR1 MNHEY and CDR2 SMNVEV (reference sequence). CDR3: CASSSRGGRHSYNEQFF. CDR3 sequence (DNA): TGTGCCAGCAGTTCTCGGGGGGGAAGACACAGTTACAATGAGCAGTTCTTC.

This chain connects TRBV18 to TRBJ1-5; possible D gene TRBD1, 5 bases. The CDR3 is made up of 14 amino acids. V dropped 6 bases and J dropped 4 bases, with 13 bases sitting between them. The germline CDR1 and CDR2 sequences are KGHSH and LQKENI. The CDR3 sequence: CASSPGLRNQPQHF. The CDR3 DNA reads as TGTGCCAGCTCCCCAGGGTTAAGGAATCAGCCCCAGCATTTT.

The chain couples TRBV24-1 to TRBJ2-2; D gene uncertain. The CDR3 loop spans 15 amino acids. In germline, CDR1 is KGHDR, CDR2 SFDVKD. V lost 4 bases to trimming and J lost 0 bases, with 8 bases between them. The CDR3 region is CATSDSSTNTGELFF. The DNA for the CDR3 is TGTGCCACCAGTGACTCAAGCACGAACACCGGGGAGCTGTTTTTT.

The chain uses TRBV6-2 or TRBV6-3 and TRBJ2-5, with no clear D. The V gene's germline CDR1 is MNHEY and CDR2 SVGEGT. V shed 5 bases and J shed 2 bases, with 12 bases lying between them. This CDR3 has 14 residues. CDR3 nucleotide sequence: TGTGCCAGCAGTCAGTTCAGCCGACAAGAGACCCAGTACTTC. Amino acids: CASSQFSRQETQYF.

The V gene is TRBV27, the J gene TRBJ2-5; D is ambiguous. From germline, CDR1 is MNHEY and CDR2 SMNVEV (reference sequence). The CDR3 is 11 residues long. Trimming took off 7 bases at V and 2 bases at J, with 5 bases between the two ends. The CDR3 DNA reads as TGTGCCAGCATAATACAAGAGACCCAGTACTTC. Encoded protein: CASIIQETQYF.

The CDR3 reads CASSLGISRGYTF. In DNA form, the CDR3 reads TGTGCCAGCAGCTTAGGTATTTCGCGCGGCTACACCTTC. The rearrangement uses TRBV7-2 and TRBJ1-2; D remains ambiguous. This CDR3 comprises 13 residues. Trimming stripped 1 base from V and 8 bases from J, with 11 bases between. Germline-derived CDR1 and CDR2 are SGHTA and FQGNSA.

The rearrangement links TRBV15 to TRBJ2-1; 9 bases map to TRBD2. The CDR3 consists of 15 residues. J gave up 5 bases and V 2 bases, and 4 bases lay outside the gene matches. CDR1 is LNHNV and CDR2 is YYDKDF in the germline V gene (reference sequence). The CDR3 nucleotides read TGTGCCACCAGCAGATTAGCGGGGGTGGACAATGAGCAGTTCTTC. Translation gives CATSRLAGVDNEQFF.

The genes are TRBV7-3 and TRBJ2-7, with a possible D match to TRBD1 (6 bases). Between the trimmed V and J ends, which lost 5 bases and 0 bases, there was a span of 11 bases. This CDR3 is 14 amino acids long. Germline-derived CDR1 and CDR2 are SGHTA and FQGTGA. Here the CDR3 reads CASSPQDSSYEQYF. CDR3 bases: TGTGCCAGCAGCCCGCAGGACAGCTCCTACGAGCAGTACTTC.